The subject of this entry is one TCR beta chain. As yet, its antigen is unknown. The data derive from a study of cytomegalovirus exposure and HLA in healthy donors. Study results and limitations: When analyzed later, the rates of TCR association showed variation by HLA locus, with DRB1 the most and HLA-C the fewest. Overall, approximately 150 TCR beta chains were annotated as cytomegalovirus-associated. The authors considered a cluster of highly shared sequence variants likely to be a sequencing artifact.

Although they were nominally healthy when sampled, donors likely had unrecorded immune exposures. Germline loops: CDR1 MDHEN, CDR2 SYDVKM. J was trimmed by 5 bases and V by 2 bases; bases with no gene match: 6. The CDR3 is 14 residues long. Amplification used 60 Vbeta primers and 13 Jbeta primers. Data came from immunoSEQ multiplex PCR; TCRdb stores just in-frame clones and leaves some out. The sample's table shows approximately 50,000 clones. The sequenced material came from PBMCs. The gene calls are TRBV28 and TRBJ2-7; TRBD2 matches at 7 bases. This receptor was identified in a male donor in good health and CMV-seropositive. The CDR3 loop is CASSLGGGFHEQYF. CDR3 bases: TGTGCCAGCAGTTTAGGGGGAGGGTTCCACGAGCAGTACTTC.